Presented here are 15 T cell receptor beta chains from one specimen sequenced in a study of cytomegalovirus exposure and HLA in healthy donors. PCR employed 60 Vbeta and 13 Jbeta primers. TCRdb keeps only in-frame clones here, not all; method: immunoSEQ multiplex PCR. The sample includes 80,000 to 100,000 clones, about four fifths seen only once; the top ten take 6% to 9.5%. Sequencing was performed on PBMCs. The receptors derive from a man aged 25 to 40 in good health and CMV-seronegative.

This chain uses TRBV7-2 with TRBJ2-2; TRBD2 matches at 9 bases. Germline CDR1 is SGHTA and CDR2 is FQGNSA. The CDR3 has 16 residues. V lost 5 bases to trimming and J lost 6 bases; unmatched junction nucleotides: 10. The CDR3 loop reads CASSHLQLAGPGELFF. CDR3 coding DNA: TGTGCCAGCAGCCATCTCCAACTAGCGGGCCCCGGGGAGCTGTTTTTT.

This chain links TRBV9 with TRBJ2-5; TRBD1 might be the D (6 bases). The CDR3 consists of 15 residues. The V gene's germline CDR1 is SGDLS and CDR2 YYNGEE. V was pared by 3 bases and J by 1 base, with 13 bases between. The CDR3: CASSATPGAQETQYF. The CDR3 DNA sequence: TGTGCCAGCAGCGCCACCCCAGGGGCCCAAGAGACCCAGTACTTC. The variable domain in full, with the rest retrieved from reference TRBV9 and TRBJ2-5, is DSGVTQTPKHLITATGQRVTLRCSPRSGDLSVYWYQQSLDQGLQFLIQYYNGEERAKGNILERFSAQQFPDLHSELNLSSLELGDSALYFCASSATPGAQETQYFGPGTRLLVL.

The CDR3 DNA reads as TGTGCCAGCAGACCGGACCGAGGGAATCAGCCCCAGCATTTT. This codes for CASRPDRGNQPQHF. The V call is TRBV5-6, the J call TRBJ1-5; D unresolved. From germline, CDR1 is SGHDT and CDR2 YYEEEE. The germline V and J ends were trimmed by 5 bases and 4 bases, with 13 bases remaining between them. This CDR3 comprises 14 residues. Drawing the rest from reference TRBV5-6 and TRBJ1-5, the complete variable domain is DAGVTQSPTHLIKTRGQQVTLRCSPKSGHDTVSWYQQALGQGPQFIFQYYEEEERQRGNFPDRFSGHQFPNYSSELNVNALLLGDSALYLCASRPDRGNQPQHFGDGTRLSIL.

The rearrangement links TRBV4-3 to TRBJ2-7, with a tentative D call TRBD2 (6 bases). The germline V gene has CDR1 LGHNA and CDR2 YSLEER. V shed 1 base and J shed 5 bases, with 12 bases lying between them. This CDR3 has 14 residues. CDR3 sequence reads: CASSQVGGPHEQYF. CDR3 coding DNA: TGCGCCAGCAGCCAAGTGGGAGGTCCCCACGAGCAGTACTTC.

The CDR3 DNA reads TGTGCCAGCAGCCCGATTCAGGAACACGAGCAGTACTTC. It yields the protein CASSPIQEHEQYF. The chain carries TRBV5-6 and TRBJ2-7; D is undetermined. The CDR3 covers 13 residues. Trimming took off 4 bases at V and 5 bases at J, with 13 bases between the two ends. Per the germline V gene, CDR1 is SGHDT and CDR2 is YYEEEE.

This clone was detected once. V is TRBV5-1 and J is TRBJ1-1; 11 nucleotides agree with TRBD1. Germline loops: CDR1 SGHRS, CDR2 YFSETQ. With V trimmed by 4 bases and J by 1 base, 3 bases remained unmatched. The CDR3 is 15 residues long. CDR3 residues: CASSPDRGRNTEAFF. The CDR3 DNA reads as TGCGCCAGCAGCCCGGACAGGGGGCGGAACACTGAAGCTTTCTTT.

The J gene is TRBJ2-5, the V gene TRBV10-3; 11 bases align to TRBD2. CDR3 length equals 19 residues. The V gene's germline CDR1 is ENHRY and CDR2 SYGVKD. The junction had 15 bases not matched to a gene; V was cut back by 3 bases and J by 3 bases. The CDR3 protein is CAISDRGRSSGRAEETQYF. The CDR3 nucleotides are TGTGCCATCAGTGATAGGGGGAGGAGTAGCGGGAGGGCCGAAGAGACCCAGTACTTC.

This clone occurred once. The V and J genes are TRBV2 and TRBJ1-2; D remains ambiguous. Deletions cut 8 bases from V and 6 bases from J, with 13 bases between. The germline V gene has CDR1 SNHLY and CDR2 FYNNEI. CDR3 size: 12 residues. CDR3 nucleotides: TGTGCCAGCGGCGGCCTATCTAATGGCTACACCTTC. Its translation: CASGGLSNGYTF.

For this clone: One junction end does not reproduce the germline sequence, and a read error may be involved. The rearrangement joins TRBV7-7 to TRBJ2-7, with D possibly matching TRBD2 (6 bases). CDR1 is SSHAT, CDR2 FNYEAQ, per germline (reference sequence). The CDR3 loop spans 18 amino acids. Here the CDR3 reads CASRPYLRDALSGDEQYF. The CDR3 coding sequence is TGTGCTAGCAGACCCTACCTTCGGGACGCCCTTTCGGGGGACGAGCAGTACTTC.

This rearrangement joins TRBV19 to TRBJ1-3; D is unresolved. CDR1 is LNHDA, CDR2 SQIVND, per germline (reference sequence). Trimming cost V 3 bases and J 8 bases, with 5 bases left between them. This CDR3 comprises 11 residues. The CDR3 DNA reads TGTGCCAGTAGTATTGCGGACACCATATATTTT. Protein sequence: CASSIADTIYF. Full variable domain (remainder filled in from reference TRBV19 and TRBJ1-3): DGGITQSPKYLFRKEGQNVTLSCEQNLNHDAMYWYRQDPGQGLRLIYYSQIVNDFQKGDIAEGYSVSREKKESFPLTVTSAQKNPTAFYLCASSIADTIYFGEGSWLTVV.

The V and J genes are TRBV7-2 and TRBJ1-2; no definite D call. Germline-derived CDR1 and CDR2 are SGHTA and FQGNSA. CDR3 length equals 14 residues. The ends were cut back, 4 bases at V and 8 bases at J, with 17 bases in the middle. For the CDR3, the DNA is TGTGCCAGCAGCTCACCAGAAGGAGCCGGGGGCTACACCTTC. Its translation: CASSSPEGAGGYTF.

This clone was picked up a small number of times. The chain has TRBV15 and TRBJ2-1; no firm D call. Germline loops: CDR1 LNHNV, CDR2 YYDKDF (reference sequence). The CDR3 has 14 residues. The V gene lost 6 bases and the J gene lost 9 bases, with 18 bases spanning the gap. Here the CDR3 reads CATSAGGPASEQFF. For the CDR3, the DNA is TGTGCCACCAGTGCTGGCGGCCCCGCCAGTGAGCAGTTCTTC.

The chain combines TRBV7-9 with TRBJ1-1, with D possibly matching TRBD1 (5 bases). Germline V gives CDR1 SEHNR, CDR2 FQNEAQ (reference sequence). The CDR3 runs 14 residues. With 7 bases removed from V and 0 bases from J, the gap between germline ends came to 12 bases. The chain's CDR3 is CASMGLRVNTEAFF. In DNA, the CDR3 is TGTGCCAGCATGGGACTTCGGGTGAACACTGAAGCTTTCTTT. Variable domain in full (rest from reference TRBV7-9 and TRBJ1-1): DTGVSQNPRHKITKRGQNVTFRCDPISEHNRLYWYRQTLGQGPEFLTYFQNEAQLEKSRLLSDRFSAERPKGSFSTLEIQRTEQGDSAMYLCASMGLRVNTEAFFGQGTRLTVV.

CDR3 DNA: TGTGCCAGCAGAAAGCCCGGACAGGGCGGCGAGCAGTACTTC. Translating it yields CASRKPGQGGEQYF. The V call is TRBV6-5, the J call TRBJ2-7; TRBD1 aligns across 8 bases. V was clipped by 6 bases and J by 6 bases; unmatched bases: 10. The CDR3 covers 14 residues. Germline V lookup: CDR1 MNHEY, CDR2 SVGAGI.

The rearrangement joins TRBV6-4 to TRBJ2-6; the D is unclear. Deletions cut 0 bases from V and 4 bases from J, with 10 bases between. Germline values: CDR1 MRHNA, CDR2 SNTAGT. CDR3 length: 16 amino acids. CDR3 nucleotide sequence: TGTGCCAGCAGTGACTCTACAGATCCCGGGGCCAACGTCCTGACTTTC. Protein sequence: CASSDSTDPGANVLTF.